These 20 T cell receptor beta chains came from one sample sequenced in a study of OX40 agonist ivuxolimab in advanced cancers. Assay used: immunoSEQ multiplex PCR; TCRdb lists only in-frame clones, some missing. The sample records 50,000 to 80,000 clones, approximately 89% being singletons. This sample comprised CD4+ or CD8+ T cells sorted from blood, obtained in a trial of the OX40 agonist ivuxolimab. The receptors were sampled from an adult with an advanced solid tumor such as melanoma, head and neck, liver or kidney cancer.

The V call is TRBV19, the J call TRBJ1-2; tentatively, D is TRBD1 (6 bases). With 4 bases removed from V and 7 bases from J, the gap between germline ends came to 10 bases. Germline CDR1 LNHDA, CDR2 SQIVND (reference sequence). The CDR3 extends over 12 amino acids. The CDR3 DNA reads TGTGCCAGTAGTAGACAGGCCATTGGCTACACCTTC. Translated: CASSRQAIGYTF.

The DNA of the CDR3 is TGTGCCAGCACCTTACAGGGGATGGCTTTCTTT. Protein product: CASTLQGMAFF. This chain links TRBV6-5 with TRBJ1-1; the match to TRBD1 covers 7 bases. V shed 7 bases and J 11 bases; nucleotides not matched to a gene: 7. Germline lookup yields CDR1 MNHEY and CDR2 SVGAGI. The CDR3 consists of 11 residues.

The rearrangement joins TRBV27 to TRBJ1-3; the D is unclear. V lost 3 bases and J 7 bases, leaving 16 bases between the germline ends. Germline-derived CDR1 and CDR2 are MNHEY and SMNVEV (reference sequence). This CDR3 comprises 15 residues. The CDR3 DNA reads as TGTGCCAGCAGTTTCTCAGACCCTACCTCGAACACCATATATTTT. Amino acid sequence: CASSFSDPTSNTIYF.

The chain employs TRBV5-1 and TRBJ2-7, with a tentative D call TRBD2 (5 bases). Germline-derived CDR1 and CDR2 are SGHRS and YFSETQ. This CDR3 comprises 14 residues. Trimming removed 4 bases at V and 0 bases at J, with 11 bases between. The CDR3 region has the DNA TGCGCCAGCAGCACCCGGACTGACTCCTACGAGCAGTACTTC. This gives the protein CASSTRTDSYEQYF.

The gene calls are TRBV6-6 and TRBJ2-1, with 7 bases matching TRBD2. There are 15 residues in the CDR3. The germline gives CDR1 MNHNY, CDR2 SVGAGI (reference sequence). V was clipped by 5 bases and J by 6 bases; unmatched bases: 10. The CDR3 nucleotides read TGTGCCAGCAGTCTGTGGGGAGGGGTAATCAATGAGCAGTTCTTC. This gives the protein CASSLWGGVINEQFF.

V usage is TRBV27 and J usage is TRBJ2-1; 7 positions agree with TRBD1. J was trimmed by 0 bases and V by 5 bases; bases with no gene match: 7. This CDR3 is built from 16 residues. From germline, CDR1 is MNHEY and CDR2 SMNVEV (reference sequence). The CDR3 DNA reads TGTGCCAGCAGTCCCAGGGGGACAGACTCCTACAATGAGCAGTTCTTC. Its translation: CASSPRGTDSYNEQFF.

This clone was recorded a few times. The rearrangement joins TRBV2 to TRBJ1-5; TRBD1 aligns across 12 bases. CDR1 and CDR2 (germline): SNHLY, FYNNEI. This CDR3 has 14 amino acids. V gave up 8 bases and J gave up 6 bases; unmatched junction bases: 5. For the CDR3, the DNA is TGTGCCAGCGGGGGGACAGGGGGCGTTCAGCCCCAGCATTTT. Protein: CASGGTGGVQPQHF.

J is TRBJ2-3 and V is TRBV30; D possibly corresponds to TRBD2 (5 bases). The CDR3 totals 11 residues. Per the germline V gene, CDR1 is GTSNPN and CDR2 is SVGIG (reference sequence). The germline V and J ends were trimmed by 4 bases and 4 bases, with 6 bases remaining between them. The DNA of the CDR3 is TGTGCCTGGACGCGGGCAGATACGCAGTATTTT. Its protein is CAWTRADTQYF. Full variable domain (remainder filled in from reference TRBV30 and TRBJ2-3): SQTIHQWPATLVQPVGSPLSLECTVEGTSNPNLYWYRQAAGRGLQLLFYSVGIGQISSEVPQNLSASRPQDRQFILSSKKLLLSDSGFYLCAWTRADTQYFGPGTRLTVL.

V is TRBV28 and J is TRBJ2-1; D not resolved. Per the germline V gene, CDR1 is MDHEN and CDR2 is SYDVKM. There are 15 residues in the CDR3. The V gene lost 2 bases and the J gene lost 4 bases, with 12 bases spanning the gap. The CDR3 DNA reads TGTGCCAGCAGTTTAGACACCCGGGTTTACAATGAGCAGTTCTTC. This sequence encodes CASSLDTRVYNEQFF.

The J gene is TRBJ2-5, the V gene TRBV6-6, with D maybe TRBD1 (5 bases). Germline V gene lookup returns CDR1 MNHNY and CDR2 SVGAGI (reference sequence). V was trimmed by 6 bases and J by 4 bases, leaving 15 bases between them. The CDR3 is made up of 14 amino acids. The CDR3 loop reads CASSSGRGRETQYF. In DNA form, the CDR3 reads TGTGCCAGCAGCTCAGGAAGGGGCCGAGAGACCCAGTACTTC.

The chain's CDR3 is CASSETQGSATEAFF. As DNA, the CDR3 is TGCGCCAGCAGTGAGACCCAGGGATCGGCCACTGAAGCTTTCTTT. The chain recombines TRBV10-1 with TRBJ1-1; tentatively, D is TRBD1 (5 bases). Trimming removed 2 bases from V and 4 bases from J, with 14 bases in between. This CDR3 spans 15 amino acids. The germline gives CDR1 WNHNN, CDR2 SYGVQD (reference sequence).

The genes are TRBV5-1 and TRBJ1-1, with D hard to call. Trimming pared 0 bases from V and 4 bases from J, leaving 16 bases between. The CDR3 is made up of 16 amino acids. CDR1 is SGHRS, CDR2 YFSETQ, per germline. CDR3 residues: CASSLEEGGRSTEAFF. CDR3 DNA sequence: TGCGCCAGCAGCTTGGAGGAGGGTGGTAGGTCCACTGAAGCTTTCTTT. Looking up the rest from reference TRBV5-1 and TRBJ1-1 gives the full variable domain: KAGVTQTPRYLIKTRGQQVTLSCSPISGHRSVSWYQQTPGQGLQFLFEYFSETQRNKGNFPGRFSGRQFSNSRSEMNVSTLELGDSALYLCASSLEEGGRSTEAFFGQGTRLTVV.

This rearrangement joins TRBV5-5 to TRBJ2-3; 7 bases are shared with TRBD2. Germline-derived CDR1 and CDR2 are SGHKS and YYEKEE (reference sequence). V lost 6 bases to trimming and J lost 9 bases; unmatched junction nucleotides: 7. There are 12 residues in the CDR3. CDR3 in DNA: TGTGCCAGCATCGCCCTAGCGGAAACGCAGTATTTT. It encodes CASIALAETQYF.

DNA for the CDR3: TGTGCCAGCAGCTTCGGGACAGTAGGAGGCTACACCTTC. It yields the protein CASSFGTVGGYTF. V and J are TRBV5-6 and TRBJ1-2; 7 bases line up with TRBD1. The V gene end was trimmed by 2 bases and the J gene end by 8 bases; junction bases not matched to a gene: 6. Germline lookup yields CDR1 SGHDT and CDR2 YYEEEE. The CDR3 has 13 amino acids.

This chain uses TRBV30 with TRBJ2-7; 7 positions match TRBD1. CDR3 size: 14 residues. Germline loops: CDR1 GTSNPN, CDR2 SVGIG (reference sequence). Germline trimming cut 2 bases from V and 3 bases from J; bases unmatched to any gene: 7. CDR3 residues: CAWSPGTEVYEQYF. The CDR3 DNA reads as TGTGCCTGGAGTCCCGGGACAGAAGTCTACGAGCAGTACTTC.

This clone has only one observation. The CDR3 DNA sequence: TGTGCCAGCAGTGAGAACAGGGGAGGTGAGCAGTTCTTC. Its translation is CASSENRGGEQFF. The genes are TRBV6-1 and TRBJ2-1; weak D call: TRBD1 (7 bases). The CDR3 is 13 amino acids. Trimming stripped 3 bases from V and 9 bases from J, with 12 bases between. Germline V gives CDR1 MNHNS, CDR2 SASEGT.

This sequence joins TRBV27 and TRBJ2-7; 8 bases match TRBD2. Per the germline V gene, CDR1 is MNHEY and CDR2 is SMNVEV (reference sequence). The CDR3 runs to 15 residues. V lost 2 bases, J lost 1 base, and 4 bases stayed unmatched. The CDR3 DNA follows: TGTGCCAGCAGTTTAAAGCGGGAGAGTTCCTACGAGCAGTACTTC. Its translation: CASSLKRESSYEQYF.

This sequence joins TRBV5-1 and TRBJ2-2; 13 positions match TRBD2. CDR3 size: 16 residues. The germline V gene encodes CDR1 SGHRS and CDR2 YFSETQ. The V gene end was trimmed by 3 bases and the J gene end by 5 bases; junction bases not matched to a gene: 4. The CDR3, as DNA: TGCGCCAGCAGCTCGGGACTAGCGGGAATGACCGGGGAGCTGTTTTTT. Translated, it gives CASSSGLAGMTGELFF.

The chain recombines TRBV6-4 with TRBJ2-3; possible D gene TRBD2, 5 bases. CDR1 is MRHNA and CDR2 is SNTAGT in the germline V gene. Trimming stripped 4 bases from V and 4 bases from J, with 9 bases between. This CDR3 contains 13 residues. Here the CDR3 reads CASSAARADTQYF. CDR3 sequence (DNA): TGTGCCAGCAGTGCAGCGAGGGCAGATACGCAGTATTTT.

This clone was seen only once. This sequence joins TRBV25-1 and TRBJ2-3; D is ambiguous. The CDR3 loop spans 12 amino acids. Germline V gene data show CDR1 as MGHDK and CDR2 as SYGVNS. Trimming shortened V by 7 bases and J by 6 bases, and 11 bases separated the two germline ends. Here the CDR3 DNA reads TGTGCCAGCATTACATCCGGGGATACGCAGTATTTT. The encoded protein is CASITSGDTQYF.